This T cell receptor beta chain comes out of a study of Ad26.COV2.S vaccination and SARS-CoV-2 variants. Across the study: Participant was drawn from the COV1001 Ad26.COV2.S trial arm. Once, or twice with 56 days between doses, Ad26.COV2.S was given intramuscularly.

With 5 bases removed from V and 2 bases from J, the gap between germline ends came to 11 bases. CDR3 size: 14 residues. A single count supports this clone. Produced via immunoSEQ multiplex PCR; TCRdb's table is partial and in-frame only. The table records around 400,000 clones, 90% of them present only once. Treatment reported: around 19 received Ad26.COV2.S at low or high dose, single or two shots; about five received placebo; per-sample allocation not given. Collection of samples fell on day 63 after the first vaccine or placebo injection. Participants' vaccine, an Ad26 vector, delivered Wuhan-strain SARS-CoV-2 spike.

This sequence was found in a person aged 18-65 years who received the Ad26.COV2.S COVID-19 vaccine or a placebo. Sequencing used peripheral blood, obtained in a trial of Ad26.COV2.S vaccine versus placebo. This rearrangement joins TRBV23-1 to TRBJ2-3, with a tentative D call TRBD1 (5 bases). TRBV23-1 is an ORF; its function is uncertain. The CDR3, as DNA: TGCGCCAGCAGTGTTAGGGGCCTCACAGATACGCAGTATTTT. This sequence encodes CASSVRGLTDTQYF.